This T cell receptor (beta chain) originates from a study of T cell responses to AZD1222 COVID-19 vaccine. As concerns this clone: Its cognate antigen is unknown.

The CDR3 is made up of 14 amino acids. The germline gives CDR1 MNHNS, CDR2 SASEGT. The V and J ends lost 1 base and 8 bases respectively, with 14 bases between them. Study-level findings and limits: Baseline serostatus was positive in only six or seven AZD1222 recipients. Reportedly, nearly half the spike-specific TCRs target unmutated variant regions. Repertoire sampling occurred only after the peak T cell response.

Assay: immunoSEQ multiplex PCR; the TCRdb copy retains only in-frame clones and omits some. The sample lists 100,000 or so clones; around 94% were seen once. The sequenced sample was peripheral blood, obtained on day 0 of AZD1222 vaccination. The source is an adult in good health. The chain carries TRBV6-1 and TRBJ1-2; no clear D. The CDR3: CASSEGVRNTGYTF. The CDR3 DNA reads TGTGCCAGCAGTGAAGGGGTTCGGAATACCGGCTACACCTTC.